What follows is one T cell receptor beta chain and its context. Every PCR received spiked-in synthetic TCR analog templates. Clones were read by immunoSEQ multiplex PCR, and TCRdb kept only the in-frame ones, dropping some. The data contain some 57,000 clones, more than 75% of them seen just once; the ten biggest clones take up 1% to 1.5%. Time point indicated: pretreatment peripheral blood. The data were taken from a study of PD-L1 blockade in urothelial cancer. CDR3 length: 14 residues. Per the germline V gene, CDR1 is SGHTA and CDR2 is FQGNSA. With V trimmed by 5 bases and J by 2 bases, 2 bases remained unmatched.

The sequencing here drew on PBMCs, taken around atezolizumab (anti-PD-L1) treatment. The sequence was obtained from a man aged 50-59 years with urothelial cancer. This chain connects TRBV7-2 to TRBJ2-4; 8 positions match TRBD2. As DNA, the CDR3 is TGTGCCAGCAGCCCGGGGGGGACCAAAAACATTCAGTACTTC. Translating gives CASSPGGTKNIQYF.